The clone carrying this T cell receptor beta chain occurred many times. What it binds is unknown. Amplification of TCR alpha and beta CDR3 regions from RNA used iRepertoire nested multiplex PCR. Input was about 85-450 ng of tissue mRNA or PBMC total RNA. MiXCR, applied by TCRdb to the multiplex PCR reads, yields one record per CDR3 protein. The profile shows about 89,000 distinct CDR3 sequences, 23% of them singletons. The CDR3 has 15 residues. The ends lost 5 bases at V and 3 bases at J; junction bases unmatched: 7. Germline lookup yields CDR1 MNHEY and CDR2 SMNVEV (reference sequence). The data stem from a study of glioma-infiltrating T cells. Study observations and caveats: Gliomas, especially low-grade, showed above-expected tissue-blood divergence; non-neoplastic patients showed below.

The source of this sequence is a human donor with low-grade glioma or glioblastoma, undergoing nonglioma brain surgery, or in good health (not recorded which). Input material: glioma tissue, nonneoplastic brain tissue, or PBMCs (not recorded which). The chain is built from TRBV27 and TRBJ1-5; TRBD1 agrees at 7 bases. The CDR3 DNA sequence: TGTGCCAGCAGTCCGGGACAGTTCTACAATCAGCCCCAGCATTTT. Translating it yields CASSPGQFYNQPQHF.